The next 3 T cell receptor beta chains were all read from a single sample in a study of blood T cell repertoires in COVID-19. TCRdb's copy holds only in-frame clones and misses some; the assay was immunoSEQ multiplex PCR. This table holds 160,000 or so clones, roughly four fifths found once. What was sequenced was peripheral blood. The source is a human donor in a cohort sampled during active COVID-19.

The chain carries TRBV28 and TRBJ2-7; tentative D call: TRBD1 (6 bases). The CDR3 is made up of 12 amino acids. Germline V lookup: CDR1 MDHEN, CDR2 SYDVKM. The V end was cut by 6 bases, the J end by 4 bases, with 10 bases between. CDR3 sequence (DNA): TGTGCCAGCAGCCCGCAGGGGTACGAGCAGTACTTC. Protein sequence: CASSPQGYEQYF.

V gene TRBV9 combines with J gene TRBJ1-2; D gene uncertain. The CDR3 spans 13 residues. Germline CDR1 SGDLS, CDR2 YYNGEE. V gave up 0 bases and J gave up 8 bases, with 11 bases separating them. CDR3 DNA: TGTGCCAGCAGCGTAGAAGCCTTTCACGGCTACACCTTC. Translated, it gives CASSVEAFHGYTF.

As regards this clone: The identical CDR3 is also encoded by other nucleotide sequences in the sample. The V gene is TRBV6-2 or TRBV6-3, the J gene TRBJ1-5; D remains unclear. From germline, CDR1 is MNHEY and CDR2 SVGEGT. There are 13 residues in the CDR3. V lost 6 bases to trimming and J lost 4 bases, with 10 bases between them. The CDR3 nucleotides are TGTGCCAGCAGCCACCGACAAAATCAGCCCCAGCATTTT. This translates into CASSHRQNQPQHF.